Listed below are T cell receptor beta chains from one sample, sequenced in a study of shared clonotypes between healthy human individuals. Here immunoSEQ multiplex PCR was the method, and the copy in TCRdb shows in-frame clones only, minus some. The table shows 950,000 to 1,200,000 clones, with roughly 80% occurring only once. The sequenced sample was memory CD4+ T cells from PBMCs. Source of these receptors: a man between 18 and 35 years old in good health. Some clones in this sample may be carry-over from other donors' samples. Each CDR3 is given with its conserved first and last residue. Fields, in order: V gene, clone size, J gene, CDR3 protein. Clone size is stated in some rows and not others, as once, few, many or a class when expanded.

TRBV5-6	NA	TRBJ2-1	CASSSYRGGSYNEQFF
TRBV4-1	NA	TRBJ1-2	CASRQGGTNYGYTF
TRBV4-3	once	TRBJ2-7	CASSQDLRSYEQYF
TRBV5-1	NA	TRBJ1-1	CASSLLGRGGAEAFF
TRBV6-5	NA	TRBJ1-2	CASSYSGTASRGGYTF
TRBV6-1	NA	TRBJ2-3	CASSARNSDVQYF
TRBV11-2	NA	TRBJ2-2	CASSLFRRNTGELFF
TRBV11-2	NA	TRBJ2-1	CASSLVLRELNEQFF
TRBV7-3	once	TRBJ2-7	CASSIDSGVPLYEQYF
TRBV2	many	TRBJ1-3	CASSVGRGGNTIYF
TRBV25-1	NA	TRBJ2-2	CASSQGRVWTGELFF
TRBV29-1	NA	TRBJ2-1	CSVDVGGSGEQFF
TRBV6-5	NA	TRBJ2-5	CASSYSPQETQYF
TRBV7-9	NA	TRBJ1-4	CASSLTGLEKLFF
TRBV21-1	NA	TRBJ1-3	CASSRVGQVSGNTIYF
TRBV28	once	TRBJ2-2	CASSLLGTGELFF
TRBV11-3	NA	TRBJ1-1	CASSSGQGGANSEAFF
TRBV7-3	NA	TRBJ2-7	CASSKASGGDYEQYF
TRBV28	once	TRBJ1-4	CASMGLLGGAAGRGGEKLFF
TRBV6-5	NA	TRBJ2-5	CASRRTGTQETQYF
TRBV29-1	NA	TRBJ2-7	CSAKWASGKSHEQYF
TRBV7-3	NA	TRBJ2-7	CASSLSRGNEQYF
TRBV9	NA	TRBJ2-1	CASSVAGGPNNEQFF
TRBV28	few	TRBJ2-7	CASSFMELQGGEEQYF
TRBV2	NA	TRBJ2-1	CASSGSGMNNEQFF
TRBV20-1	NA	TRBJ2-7	CSARDIQGSCF
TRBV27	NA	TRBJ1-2	CASSLWRGGGYTF
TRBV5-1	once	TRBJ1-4	CASSGQGAGSEKLFF
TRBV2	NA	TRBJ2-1	CASRGLAGVNEQFF
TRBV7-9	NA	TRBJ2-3	CASSPRGRAGGADTQYF
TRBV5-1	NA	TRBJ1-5	CASSLGAGSNQPQHF
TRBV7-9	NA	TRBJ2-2	CASSLGTGFGGELFF
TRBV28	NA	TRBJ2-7	CASVPSGGSYEQYF
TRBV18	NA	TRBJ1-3	CASSPPGQGAGNTIYF
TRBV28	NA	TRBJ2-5	CASSPPLKGWVAQYF
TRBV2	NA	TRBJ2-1	CASSENGQGLYNEQFF
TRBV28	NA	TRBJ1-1	CASSLLGGTEAFF
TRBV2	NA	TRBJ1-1	CASSQQGAGTEAFF
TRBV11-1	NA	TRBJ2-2	CASSSHRGRDTGELFF
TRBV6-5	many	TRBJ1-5	CASGRHNQPQHF
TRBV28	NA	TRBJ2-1	CASSNRRRTLSYNEQFF
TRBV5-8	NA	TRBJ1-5	CASSRDRGGYSNQPQHF
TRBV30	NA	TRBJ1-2	CAWIRGAFYTF
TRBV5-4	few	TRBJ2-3	CASSFRAGDTDTQYF
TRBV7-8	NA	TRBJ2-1	CASLDRGAYNEQFF
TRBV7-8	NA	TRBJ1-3	CASSSSQPAFTIYF
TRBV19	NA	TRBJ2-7	CASSPLAGGLYEQYF
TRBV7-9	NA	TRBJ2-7	CASTGLAGSHEQYF
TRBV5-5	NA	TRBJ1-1	CASSLLRNTEAFF